This T cell receptor beta chain was sequenced in a study of blood T cell repertoires in COVID-19. Across the study: Samples taken during acute and convalescent COVID-19 were collected in the United States, Italy and Spain. T cells, B-cell-depleted T cells, or PBMCs supplied cDNA or gDNA.

Per the original data handling: Amplification of reference gene primers provided the estimated nucleated cell counts. Repertoires were generated with immunoSEQ multiplex PCR, while TCRdb's copy carries only in-frame clones and drops some. For V, J and clone size, that table is used; D and trimming come from the DNA. Here the sample spans fewer than 200,000 clones, roughly 85% being singletons. This CDR3 has 17 amino acids. Germline V lookup: CDR1 SGHNT, CDR2 YYREEE (reference sequence). Germline trimming cut 1 base from V and 1 base from J; bases unmatched to any gene: 6. Source material: peripheral blood. The chain couples TRBV5-4 to TRBJ1-4; 8 bases align to TRBD1. The origin of this receptor is a human donor with acute or convalescent COVID-19. The donor label of this sample is uncertain. The CDR3 sequence is CASSLLGTGLTNEKLFF. As DNA, the CDR3 is TGTGCCAGCAGCTTGCTCGGGACAGGCCTAACTAATGAAAAACTGTTTTTT.